This T cell receptor (beta chain) was obtained from a study of human T cells and chemical hapten exposure. For the study at large: After 6 days, upper back 0.01% DPC patch tests were scored. Per-sample variation in TCR yield stemmed mainly from small pooled library volume differences.

The time point is: patch test 2, 6 weeks after DPC sensitization. Treatment reported: therapeutic diphenylcyclopropenone sensitization with weekly scalp DPC. Using its own MiXCR run on the RACE reads, TCRdb lists one record per CDR3 protein. The sample lists 25,000 to 30,000 distinct CDR3 sequences; 9.4% were seen once. J gave up 3 bases and V 0 bases, and 1 base lay outside the gene matches. CDR1 is KGHSH and CDR2 is LQKENI in the germline V gene. CDR3 length: 15 amino acids. As for this clonotype: As yet, its antigen is unknown.

Study-wide results and caveats: The number of TCRs above 1 in 1000 frequency did not change after DPC sensitization.

The rearrangement joins TRBV18 to TRBJ1-1, with 10 bases identical to TRBD1. The sequencing used whole blood, collected in connection with sensitization to the hapten diphenylcyclopropenone (DPC). The clonotype originates from a man aged 25 to 45 with alopecia areata. Some clones in this sample may be carry-over from other donors' samples. For the CDR3, the DNA is TGTGCCAGCTCACCACCAGGGACAGGGGACACTGAAGCTTTCTTT. It yields the protein CASSPPGTGDTEAFF.